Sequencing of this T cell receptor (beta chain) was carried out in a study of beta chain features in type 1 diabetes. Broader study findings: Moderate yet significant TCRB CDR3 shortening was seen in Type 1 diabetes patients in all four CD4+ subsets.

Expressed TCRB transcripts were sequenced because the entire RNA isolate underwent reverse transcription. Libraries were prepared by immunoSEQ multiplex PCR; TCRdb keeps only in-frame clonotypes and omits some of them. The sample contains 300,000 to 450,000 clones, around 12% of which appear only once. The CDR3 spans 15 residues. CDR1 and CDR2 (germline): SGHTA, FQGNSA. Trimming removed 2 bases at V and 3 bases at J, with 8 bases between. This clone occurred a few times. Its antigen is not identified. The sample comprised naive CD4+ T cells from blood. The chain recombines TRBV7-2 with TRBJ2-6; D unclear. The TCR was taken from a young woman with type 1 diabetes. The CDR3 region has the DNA TGTGCCAGCAGCTTACGGTTTCGTGGGGCCAACGTCCTGACTTTC. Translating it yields CASSLRFRGANVLTF.